The T cell receptor (beta chain) under discussion was sequenced for a study of blood T cell repertoires in COVID-19. Study-wide background: T cells, B-cell-depleted T cells, or PBMCs supplied cDNA or gDNA.

Authors' data handling: Researchers report that nucleated cell counts were estimated from reference gene primer amplification. Measured with immunoSEQ multiplex PCR; TCRdb has only the in-frame clones, and not every one. D and trimming were read from the DNA, whereas the V and J calls and clone size are those reported in that table. The table records roughly 500,000 clones, 70% to 90% of them present only once. The CDR3 has 19 amino acids. From germline, CDR1 is SNHLY and CDR2 FYNNEI. With 0 bases clipped from V and 5 bases from J, the junction kept 13 bases outside the gene matches. Participants were aged roughly 18 to 100 years from around 25 US areas. Recovered Cohort 3 donors showed two negative PCRs, clearance, or symptom resolution.

V is TRBV2 and J is TRBJ1-5; 10 bases line up with TRBD1. Sequenced: PBMCs or T cells enriched from blood (not recorded which). This TCR was sampled from a woman in her thirties or forties who had recovered from COVID-19. This chain's CDR3 is CASSEASYRDRGRYQPQHF. The CDR3 nucleotides are TGTGCCAGCAGTGAAGCTTCATACCGGGACAGGGGACGGTATCAGCCCCAGCATTTT.